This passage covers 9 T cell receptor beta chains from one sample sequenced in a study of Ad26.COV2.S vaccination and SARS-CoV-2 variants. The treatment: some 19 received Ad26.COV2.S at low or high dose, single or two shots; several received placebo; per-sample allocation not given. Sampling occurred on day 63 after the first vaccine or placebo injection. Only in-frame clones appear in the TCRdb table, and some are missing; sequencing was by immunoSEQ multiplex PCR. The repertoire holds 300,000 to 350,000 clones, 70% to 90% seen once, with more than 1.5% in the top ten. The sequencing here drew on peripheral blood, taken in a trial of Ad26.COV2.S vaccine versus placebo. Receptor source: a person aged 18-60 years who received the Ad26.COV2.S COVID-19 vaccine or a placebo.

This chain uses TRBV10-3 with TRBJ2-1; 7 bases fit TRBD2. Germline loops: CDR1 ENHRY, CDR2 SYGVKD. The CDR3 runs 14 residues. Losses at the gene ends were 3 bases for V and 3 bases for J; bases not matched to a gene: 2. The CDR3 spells CAISDGGGYNEQFF. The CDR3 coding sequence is TGTGCCATCAGTGACGGCGGGGGCTACAATGAGCAGTTCTTC.

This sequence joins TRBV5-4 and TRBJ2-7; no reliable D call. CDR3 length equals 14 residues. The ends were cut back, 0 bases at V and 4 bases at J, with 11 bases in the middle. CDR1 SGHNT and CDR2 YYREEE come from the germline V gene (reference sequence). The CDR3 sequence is CASSLGTAKYEQYF. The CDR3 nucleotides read TGTGCCAGCAGCTTGGGTACGGCAAAATACGAGCAGTACTTC.

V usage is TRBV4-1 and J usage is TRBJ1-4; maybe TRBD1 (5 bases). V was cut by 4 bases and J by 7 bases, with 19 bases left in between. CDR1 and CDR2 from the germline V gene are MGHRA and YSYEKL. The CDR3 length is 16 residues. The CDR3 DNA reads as TGCGCCAGCAGCCCAGCCAGGGAAAGGGGAAGTGAAAAACTGTTTTTT. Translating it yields CASSPARERGSEKLFF.

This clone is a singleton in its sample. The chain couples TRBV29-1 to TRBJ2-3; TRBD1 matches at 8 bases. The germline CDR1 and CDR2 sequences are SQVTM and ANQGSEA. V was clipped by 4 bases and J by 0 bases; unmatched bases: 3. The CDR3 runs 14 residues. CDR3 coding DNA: TGCAGCGTTGGGGACAGGCATAGCACAGATACGCAGTATTTT. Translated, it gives CSVGDRHSTDTQYF.

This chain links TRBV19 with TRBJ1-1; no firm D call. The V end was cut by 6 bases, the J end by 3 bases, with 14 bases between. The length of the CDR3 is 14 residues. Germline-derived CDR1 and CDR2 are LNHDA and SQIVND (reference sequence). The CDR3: CASRERRTDTEAFF. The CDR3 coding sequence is TGTGCCAGTAGGGAACGACGGACGGACACTGAAGCTTTCTTT.

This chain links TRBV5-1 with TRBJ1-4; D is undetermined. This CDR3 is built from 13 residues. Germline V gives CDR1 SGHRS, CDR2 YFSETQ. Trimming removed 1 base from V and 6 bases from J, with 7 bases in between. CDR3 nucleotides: TGCGCCAGCAGCTTGCATAGGGATGAAAAACTGTTTTTT. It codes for CASSLHRDEKLFF. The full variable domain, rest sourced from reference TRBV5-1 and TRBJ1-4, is KAGVTQTPRYLIKTRGQQVTLSCSPISGHRSVSWYQQTPGQGLQFLFEYFSETQRNKGNFPGRFSGRQFSNSRSEMNVSTLELGDSALYLCASSLHRDEKLFFGSGTQLSVL.

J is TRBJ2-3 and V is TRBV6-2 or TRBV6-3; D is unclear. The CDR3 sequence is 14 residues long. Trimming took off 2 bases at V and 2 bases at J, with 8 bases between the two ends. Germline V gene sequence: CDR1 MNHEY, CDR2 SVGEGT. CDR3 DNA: TGTGCCAGCAGTTACCGAGAGTACACAGATACGCAGTATTTT. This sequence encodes CASSYREYTDTQYF.

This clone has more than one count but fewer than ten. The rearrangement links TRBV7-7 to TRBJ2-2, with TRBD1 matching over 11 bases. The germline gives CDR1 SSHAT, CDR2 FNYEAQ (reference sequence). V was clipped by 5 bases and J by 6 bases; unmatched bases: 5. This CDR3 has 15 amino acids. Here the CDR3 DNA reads TGTGCCAGCAGCCACCGGGACAGGGGGTCCGGGGAGCTGTTTTTT. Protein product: CASSHRDRGSGELFF.

CDR3 region: CASRTGQKRTGELFF. CDR3 in DNA: TGTGCCAGCAGAACGGGACAGAAGAGGACCGGGGAGCTGTTTTTT. V gene TRBV27 combines with J gene TRBJ2-2, with 7 bases fitting TRBD1. Looked up from germline, CDR1 is MNHEY and CDR2 is SMNVEV (reference sequence). The CDR3 contains 15 residues. After removal of 6 bases from V and 5 bases from J, the junction contained 9 bases not matched to a gene.